This T cell receptor beta chain comes out of a study of T cells after yellow fever vaccination. Study-wide results and limits: Contaminating bulk clonotypes could be abundant in FACS-sorted repertoires.

A few counts support this clonotype. The ends lost 3 bases at V and 6 bases at J; junction bases unmatched: 14. The CDR3 is made up of 17 amino acids. Looked up from germline, CDR1 is LNHNV and CDR2 is YYDKDF (reference sequence). The authors made TCR cDNA by 5'RACE template switching, adding a universal primer site and UMIs. From the 5' RACE reads, TCRdb called clonotypes with MiXCR, one entry per CDR3 protein. The sample includes about 52,000 distinct CDR3 sequences, around 6.7% seen only once; the top ten take roughly a quarter. The sequence derives from a young man who received the YFV17D yellow fever vaccine. The sample in question was CD8+ T cells not binding an NS4B(214-222) dextramer, sorted from PBMCs, obtained approximately 47 days after the first yellow fever vaccination. This rearrangement joins TRBV15 to TRBJ2-5, with 9 positions matching TRBD2. CDR3 DNA: TGTGCCACCAGCAGCGCCCGACCCCTAGCGGGAATAAAGACCCAGTACTTC. Its translation: CATSSARPLAGIKTQYF. Full variable domain (missing parts from reference TRBV15 and TRBJ2-5): DAMVIQNPRYQVTQFGKPVTLSCSQTLNHNVMYWYQQKSSQAPKLLFHYYDKDFNNEADTPDNFQSRRPNTSFCFLDIRSPGLGDTAMYLCATSSARPLAGIKTQYFGPGTRLLVL.